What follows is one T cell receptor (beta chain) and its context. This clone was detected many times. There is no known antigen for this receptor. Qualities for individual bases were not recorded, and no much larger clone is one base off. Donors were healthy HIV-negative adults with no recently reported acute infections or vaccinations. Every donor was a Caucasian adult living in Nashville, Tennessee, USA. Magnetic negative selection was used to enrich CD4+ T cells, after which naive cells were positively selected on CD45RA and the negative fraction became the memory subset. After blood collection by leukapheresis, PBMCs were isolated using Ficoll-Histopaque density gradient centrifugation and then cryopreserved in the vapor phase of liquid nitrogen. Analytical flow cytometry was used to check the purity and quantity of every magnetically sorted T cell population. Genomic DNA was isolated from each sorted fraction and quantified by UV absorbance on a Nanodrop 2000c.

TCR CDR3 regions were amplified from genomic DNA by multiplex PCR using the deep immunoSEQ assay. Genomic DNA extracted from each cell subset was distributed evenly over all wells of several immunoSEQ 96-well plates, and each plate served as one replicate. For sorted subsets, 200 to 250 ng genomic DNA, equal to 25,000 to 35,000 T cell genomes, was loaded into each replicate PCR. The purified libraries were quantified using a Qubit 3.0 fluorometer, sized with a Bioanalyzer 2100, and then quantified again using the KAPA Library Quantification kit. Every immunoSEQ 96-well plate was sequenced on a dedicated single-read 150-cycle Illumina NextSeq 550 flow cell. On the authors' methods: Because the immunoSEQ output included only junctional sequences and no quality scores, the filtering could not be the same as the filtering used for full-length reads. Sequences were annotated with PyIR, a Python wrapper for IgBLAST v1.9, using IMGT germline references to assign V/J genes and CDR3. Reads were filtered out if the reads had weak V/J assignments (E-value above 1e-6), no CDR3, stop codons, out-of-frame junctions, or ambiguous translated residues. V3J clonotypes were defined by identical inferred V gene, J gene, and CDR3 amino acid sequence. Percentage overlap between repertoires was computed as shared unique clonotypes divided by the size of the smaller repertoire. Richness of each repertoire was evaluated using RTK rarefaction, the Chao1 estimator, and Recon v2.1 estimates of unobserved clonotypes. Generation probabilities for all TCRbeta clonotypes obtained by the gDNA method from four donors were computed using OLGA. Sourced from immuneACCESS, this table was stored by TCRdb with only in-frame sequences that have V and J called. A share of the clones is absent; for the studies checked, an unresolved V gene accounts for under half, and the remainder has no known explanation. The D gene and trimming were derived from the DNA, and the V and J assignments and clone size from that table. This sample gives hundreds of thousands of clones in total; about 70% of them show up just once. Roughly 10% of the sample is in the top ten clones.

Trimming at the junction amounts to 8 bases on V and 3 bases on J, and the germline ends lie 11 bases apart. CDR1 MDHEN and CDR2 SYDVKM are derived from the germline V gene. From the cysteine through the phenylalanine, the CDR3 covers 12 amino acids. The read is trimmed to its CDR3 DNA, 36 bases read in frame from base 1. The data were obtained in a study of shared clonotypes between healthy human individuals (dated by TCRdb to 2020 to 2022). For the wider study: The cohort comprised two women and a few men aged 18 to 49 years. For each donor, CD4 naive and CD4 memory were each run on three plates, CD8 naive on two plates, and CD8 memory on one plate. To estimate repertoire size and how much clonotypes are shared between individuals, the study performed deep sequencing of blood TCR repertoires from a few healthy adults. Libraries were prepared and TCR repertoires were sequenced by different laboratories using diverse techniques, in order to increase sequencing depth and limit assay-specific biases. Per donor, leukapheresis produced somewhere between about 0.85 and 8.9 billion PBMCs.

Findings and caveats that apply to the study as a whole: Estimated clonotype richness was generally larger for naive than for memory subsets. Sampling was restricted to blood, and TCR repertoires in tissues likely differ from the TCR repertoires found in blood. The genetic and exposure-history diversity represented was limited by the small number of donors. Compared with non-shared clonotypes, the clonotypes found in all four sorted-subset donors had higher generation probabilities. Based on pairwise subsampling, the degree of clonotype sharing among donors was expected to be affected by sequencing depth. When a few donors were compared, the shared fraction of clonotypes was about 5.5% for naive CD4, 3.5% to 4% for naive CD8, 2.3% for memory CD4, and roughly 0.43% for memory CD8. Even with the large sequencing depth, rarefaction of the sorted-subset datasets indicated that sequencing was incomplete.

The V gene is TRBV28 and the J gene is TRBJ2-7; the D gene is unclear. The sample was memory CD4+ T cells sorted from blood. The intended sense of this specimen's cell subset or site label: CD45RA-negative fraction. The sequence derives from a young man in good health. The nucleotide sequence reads TGTGCCAGCGGGGTTTCTTTCTACGAGCAGTACTTC. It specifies CASGVSFYEQYF.